This T cell receptor (beta chain) was retrieved from a study of OX40 agonist ivuxolimab in advanced cancers. Study outcomes and limitations: Some nonresponders likewise displayed low normalized T-cell clonal expansion.

The V gene end was trimmed by 0 bases and the J gene end by 2 bases; junction bases not matched to a gene: 2. Germline V gene sequence: CDR1 SGHDT, CDR2 YYEEEE. The CDR3 is 15 amino acids. The repertoire was sequenced with immunoSEQ multiplex PCR; TCRdb's copy has only in-frame clones and lacks some. This table holds approximately 70,000 clones, approximately 90% found once. Worth noting for this clone: The antigen is not known.

The receptor's source is an adult with an advanced solid tumor such as melanoma, head and neck, liver or kidney cancer. The gene calls are TRBV5-6 and TRBJ2-5; 9 nucleotides line up with TRBD2. The material was CD4+ or CD8+ T cells sorted from blood, obtained in a trial of the OX40 agonist ivuxolimab. The CDR3 spells CASSLGLAEQETQYF. For the CDR3, the DNA is TGTGCCAGCAGCTTGGGACTAGCGGAACAAGAGACCCAGTACTTC.